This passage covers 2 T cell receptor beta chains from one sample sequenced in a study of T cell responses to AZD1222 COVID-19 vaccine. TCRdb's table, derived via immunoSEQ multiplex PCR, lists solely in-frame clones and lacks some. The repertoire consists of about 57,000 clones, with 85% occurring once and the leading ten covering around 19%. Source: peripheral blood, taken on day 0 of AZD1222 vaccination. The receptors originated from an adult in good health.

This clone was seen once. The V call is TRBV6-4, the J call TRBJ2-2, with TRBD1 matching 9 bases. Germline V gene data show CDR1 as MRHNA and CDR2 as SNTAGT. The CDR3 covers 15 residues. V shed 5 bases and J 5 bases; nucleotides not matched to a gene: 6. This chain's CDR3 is CASSPGTGRTGELFF. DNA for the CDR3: TGTGCCAGCAGTCCCGGGACAGGGAGGACCGGGGAGCTGTTTTTT.

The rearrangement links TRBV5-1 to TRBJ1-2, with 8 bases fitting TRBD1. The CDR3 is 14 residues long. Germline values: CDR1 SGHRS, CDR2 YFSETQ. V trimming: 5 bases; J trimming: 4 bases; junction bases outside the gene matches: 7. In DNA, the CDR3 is TGCGCCAGCAGTTCCGGACAGGGACTCTATGGCTACACCTTC. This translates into CASSSGQGLYGYTF.